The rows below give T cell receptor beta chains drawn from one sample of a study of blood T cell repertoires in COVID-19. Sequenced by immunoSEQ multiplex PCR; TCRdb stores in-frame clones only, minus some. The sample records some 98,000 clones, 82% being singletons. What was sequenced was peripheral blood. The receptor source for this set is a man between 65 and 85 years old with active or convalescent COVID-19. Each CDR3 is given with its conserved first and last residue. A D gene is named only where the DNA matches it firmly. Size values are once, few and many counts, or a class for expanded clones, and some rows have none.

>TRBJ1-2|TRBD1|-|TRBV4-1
CASTYRTGPYGYTF
TGCGCCAGCACCTACCGGACAGGTCCTTATGGCTACACCTTC
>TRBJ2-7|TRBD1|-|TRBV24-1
CATSDLKTGPYEQYF
TGTGCCACCAGTGATTTGAAGACAGGGCCCTACGAGCAGTACTTC
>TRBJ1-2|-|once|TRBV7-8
CASSPTGTYGYTF
TGTGCCAGCAGCCCCACAGGGACCTATGGCTACACCTTC
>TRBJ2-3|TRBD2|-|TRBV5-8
CASKPLAGGPSTDTQYF
TGTGCCAGCAAACCCCTAGCGGGGGGGCCGAGCACAGATACGCAGTATTTT
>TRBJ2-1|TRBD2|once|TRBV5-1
CASSLGGGYNEQFF
TGCGCCAGCAGCTTAGGCGGGGGTTACAATGAGCAGTTCTTC
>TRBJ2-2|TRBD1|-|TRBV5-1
CASSLGQGPNTGELFF
TGCGCCAGCAGCTTGGGACAGGGACCCAACACCGGGGAGCTGTTTTTT
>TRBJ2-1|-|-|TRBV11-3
CASSLEGVSYNEQFF
TGTGCCAGCAGCTTGGAAGGAGTCTCCTACAATGAGCAGTTCTTC
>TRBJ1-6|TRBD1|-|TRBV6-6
CASSYDEDRVNSPLHF
TGTGCCAGCAGTTACGATGAGGACAGGGTCAATTCACCCCTCCACTTT
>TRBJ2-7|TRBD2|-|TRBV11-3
CASSLSGGVYEQYF
TGTGCCAGCAGCCTTAGCGGGGGGGTCTACGAGCAGTACTTC
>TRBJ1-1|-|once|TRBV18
CASSANARGTEAFF
TGTGCCAGCTCAGCAAACGCACGGGGCACTGAAGCTTTCTTT
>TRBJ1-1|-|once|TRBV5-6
CASSFGLPGTEAFF
TGTGCCAGCAGCTTCGGACTCCCTGGCACTGAAGCTTTCTTT
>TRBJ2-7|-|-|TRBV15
CATSNPLRGSTYEQYF
TGTGCCACCAGCAACCCGCTCCGCGGCTCGACCTACGAGCAGTACTTC
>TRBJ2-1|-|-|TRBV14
CASTPFGLPEHEQFF
TGTGCCAGCACCCCATTTGGACTTCCTGAACATGAGCAGTTCTTC
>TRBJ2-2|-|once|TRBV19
CASSSAGTLITGELFF
TGTGCCAGTAGTTCGGCCGGGACTTTGATAACCGGGGAGCTGTTTTTT
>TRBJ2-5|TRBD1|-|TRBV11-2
CASSLEAGTGGFETQYF
TGTGCCAGCAGCTTAGAGGCCGGGACAGGGGGCTTTGAGACCCAGTACTTC
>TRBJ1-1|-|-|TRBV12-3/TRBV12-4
CASSLGGKIEAFF
TGTGCCAGCAGTTTGGGGGGGAAAATTGAAGCTTTCTTT
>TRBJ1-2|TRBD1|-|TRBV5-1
CASKRTGELGGYTF
TGCGCCAGCAAAAGGACAGGGGAACTGGGTGGCTACACCTTC
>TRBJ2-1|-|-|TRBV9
CASSPSTPSSYNEQFF
TGTGCCAGCAGCCCGTCAACTCCAAGCTCCTACAATGAGCAGTTCTTC
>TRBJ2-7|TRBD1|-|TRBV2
CASTVQGSNYEQYF
TGTGCCAGCACTGTACAGGGGAGCAACTACGAGCAGTACTTC
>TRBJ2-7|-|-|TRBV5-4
CASSLGGSLYEQYF
TGTGCCAGCAGCTTGGGAGGAAGTCTTTACGAGCAGTACTTC
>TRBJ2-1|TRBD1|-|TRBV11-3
CASSLGQGANEQFF
TGTGCCAGCAGCTTAGGGCAGGGGGCAAATGAGCAGTTCTTC
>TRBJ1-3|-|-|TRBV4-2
CASSLSNIQGNTIYF
TGTGCCAGCAGCCTTTCGAACATCCAGGGAAACACCATATATTTT
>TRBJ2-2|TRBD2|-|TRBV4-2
CASSRSTSANTGELFF
TGTGCCAGCAGCCGCTCGACTAGCGCGAACACCGGGGAGCTGTTTTTT
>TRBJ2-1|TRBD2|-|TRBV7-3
CASATGGYNEQFF
TGTGCCAGCGCAACCGGGGGGTACAATGAGCAGTTCTTC
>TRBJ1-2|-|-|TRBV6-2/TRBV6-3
CASSYGDRSLFNYGYTF
TGTGCCAGCAGTTACGGTGACAGGTCCCTCTTTAACTATGGCTACACCTTC
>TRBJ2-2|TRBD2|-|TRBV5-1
CASSFAGTSGINTGELFF
TGCGCCAGCAGCTTCGCTGGGACTAGCGGGATTAACACCGGGGAGCTGTTTTTT
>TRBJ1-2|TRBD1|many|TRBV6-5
CASSYPGQGKDGYTF
TGTGCCAGCAGTTACCCGGGACAGGGGAAGGATGGCTACACCTTC
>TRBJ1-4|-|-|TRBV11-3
CASSYRGANEKLFF
TGTGCCAGCAGCTACCGGGGGGCTAATGAAAAACTGTTTTTT
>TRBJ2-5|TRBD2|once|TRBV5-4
CASSLWLAGGPTETQYF
TGTGCCAGCAGCTTGTGGCTAGCGGGGGGGCCTACGGAGACCCAGTACTTC
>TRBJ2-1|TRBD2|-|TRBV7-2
CASSLASGGYSYNEQFF
TGTGCCAGCAGCTTAGCTAGCGGGGGCTACTCCTACAATGAGCAGTTCTTC